This T cell receptor beta chain is from a study of T cells after yellow fever vaccination (dated 2019 in TCRdb). Some background on the complete study: The SMART-Seq v4 Ultra Low Input RNA kit was used to prepare libraries from fractions with low cell numbers. To follow T-cell clones before and after primary and booster YFV17D yellow fever vaccination, bulk TCR alpha and beta repertoires were sequenced over time. Two healthy male donors, one aged 18 to 30 and one aged 30 to 40 years, were included in the cohort. Blood samples were taken at several timepoints before and after primary and secondary immunization, and bulk PBMC replicates and cell subsets were isolated.

TCR cDNA was made using 5'RACE template switching, a step that added a universal primer site and unique molecular identifiers. cDNA synthesis was primed from both the TCR alpha and TCR beta constant segments. Library amplification involved two PCR steps, and the second step added sample barcodes and sequencing adapters. Sequencing of the libraries was done on either Illumina HiSeq 2500 (2x100 bp) or NovaSeq (2x150 bp). Turning to the authors' computational methods: Reads were demultiplexed and collapsed into UMI consensus sequences with MIGEC, and V(D)J alignment was performed with MiXCR. Clonotypes responding to the vaccine were identified with edgeR on replicate PBMC samples, with the criteria of FDR below 0.01 and a log2 fold change above 5 up to day 15. Each bulk clonotype was labeled CD4 or CD8 based on which sequenced repertoire, CD4 or CD8, contained the clonotype at higher abundance. Through fastp at Q25 and MiXCR, TCRdb rebuilt clones from the public reads, retaining in-frame beta chains. One record per CDR3 amino acid sequence lists the most common genes and DNA. The V and J calls were not made by the authors but by TCRdb's processing. The sample table shows roughly 300,000 distinct CDR3 sequences, and about 6.6% are seen once. Clones ranked in the top ten supply 15% to 20% of the sample.

V is pared back by 8 bases and J by 2 bases, with 4 bases lying between the germline termini. The CDR3 numbers 10 residues from cysteine through phenylalanine. The entry retains the CDR3 DNA only, 30 bases that are in frame from base 1. According to the germline V gene, CDR1 reads MDHEN and CDR2 reads SYDVKM. The treatment or condition label, read with the paper, signifies: live attenuated yellow fever vaccine strain. At every blood-draw timepoint, two biological replicates of bulk PBMCs were collected. PBMCs were isolated from peripheral blood using a standard Ficoll-Paque protocol. TriZol was used to extract RNA from bulk PBMCs, from CD4 and CD8 fractions, and from dextramer-positive and dextramer-negative fractions. About this clonotype: Its specific antigen is unknown. Base qualities are not at hand, and no much larger clone is one base apart.

The research as a whole found: A small fraction of clonotypes appeared in both the CD4 and CD8 compartments, likely as a result of convergent recombination. Computational filtering was needed because FACS-sorted repertoires could contain abundant contaminating clonotypes from the bulk population. The secondary T-cell response was weaker than the primary response but faster, peaking on day 5 instead of day 15. Most clones expanded after primary vaccination were re-detected after the booster (96% of CD4 and about 88% of CD8), suggesting broad memory maintenance. Only a couple of donors were included in the study, so the extent to which the findings can be generalized is limited.

The receptor was isolated from a man aged 18 to 30 who received the YFV17D yellow fever vaccine. The source material was PBMCs, sampled more than 40 days after the first yellow fever vaccination. The chain uses TRBV28 and TRBJ2-7, with no D gene named confidently. The CDR3 in this case is CASRAYEQYF. The DNA sequence is TGTGCCAGCCGGGCCTACGAGCAGTACTTC.